The 13 T cell receptor beta chains presented below share a single source sample, sequenced in a study of T cells in Graves' hyperthyroidism and ophthalmopathy. TCR beta CDR3 sequences were amplified from RNA transcripts. The study used the HTBI primer set for a first-round RT-PCR of the TCR CDR3. TCRdb recomputed calls from the multiplex PCR reads with MiXCR, one row per CDR3 protein. The profile shows 150,000 to 200,000 distinct CDR3 sequences, about a sixth of them singletons. The sample consisted of blood. Source of these receptors: a woman aged 50 to 60 with Graves' hyperthyroidism.

This clonotype turned up a few times. The chain recombines TRBV10-2 with TRBJ1-5, with 10 bases that match TRBD1. The CDR3 is made up of 16 amino acids. Germline CDR1 is WSHSY and CDR2 is SAAADI. The junction had 4 bases not matched to a gene; V was cut back by 2 bases and J by 3 bases. CDR3 loop: CASSEGTGALNQPQHF. The CDR3 DNA reads as TGCGCCAGCAGTGAGGGGACAGGGGCCCTCAATCAGCCCCAGCATTTT.

This rearrangement joins TRBV28 to TRBJ1-3, with unresolved D. The CDR3 sequence is 12 residues long. V was pared by 8 bases and J by 7 bases, with 12 bases between. The germline CDR1 and CDR2 sequences are MDHEN and SYDVKM. This CDR3 is CASYQKGNTIYF. In DNA form, the CDR3 reads TGTGCCAGCTACCAAAAAGGGAACACCATATATTTT.

There are many counts of this clonotype. The V call is TRBV2, the J call TRBJ1-2; TRBD1 is a possible D gene (5 bases). The CDR3 loop spans 13 amino acids. The germline V gene has CDR1 SNHLY and CDR2 FYNNEI. Trimming stripped 5 bases from V and 3 bases from J, with 10 bases between. CDR3 in amino acids: CASSIDSYYGYTF. CDR3 DNA: TGTGCCAGCAGTATTGACAGCTACTATGGCTACACCTTC.

This clonotype was seen at least ten times. The genes are TRBV12-3 or TRBV12-4 and TRBJ1-4; TRBD1 aligns across 7 bases. Unmatched junction bases numbered 7, after V lost 6 bases and J lost 6 bases. This CDR3 is 14 amino acids long. The DNA for the CDR3 is TGTGCCAGCAGACTAGGGGGCGTTTATGAAAAACTGTTTTTT. Protein sequence: CASRLGGVYEKLFF.

The sample holds a few counts of this clonotype. The genes are TRBV19 and TRBJ2-7; 10 nucleotides align to TRBD1. Germline V lookup: CDR1 LNHDA, CDR2 SQIVND (reference sequence). This CDR3 spans 15 amino acids. V was pared by 4 bases and J by 5 bases, with 8 bases of the junction left unmatched. CDR3 DNA: TGTGCCAGTAGTAGCTCCGGGACAGGGGTTGACGAGCAGTACTTC. Protein: CASSSSGTGVDEQYF.

J is TRBJ2-1 and V is TRBV19; the D is unclear. From germline, CDR1 is LNHDA and CDR2 SQIVND (reference sequence). Trimming took off 4 bases at V and 12 bases at J, with 28 bases between the two ends. This CDR3 comprises 17 residues. CDR3 protein: CASSTFAPDHSKVGQFF. The CDR3 coding sequence is TGTGCCAGTAGTACTTTCGCCCCCGACCATTCAAAGGTCGGGCAGTTCTTC.

The chain recombines TRBV15 with TRBJ2-2; D is unresolved. CDR3 size: 15 residues. V gave up 2 bases and J gave up 4 bases, with 11 bases separating them. The germline V gene has CDR1 LNHNV and CDR2 YYDKDF (reference sequence). The CDR3 region is CATSRTLGFTGELFF. CDR3 nucleotides: TGTGCCACCAGCAGAACTCTGGGGTTCACCGGGGAGCTGTTTTTT.

This clonotype was seen at least ten times. V usage is TRBV10-1 and J usage is TRBJ1-2; D is perhaps TRBD1 (5 bases). Germline loops: CDR1 WNHNN, CDR2 SYGVQD (reference sequence). Trimming left V 8 bases short and J 4 bases short, with 26 bases between. The CDR3 has 17 amino acids. The CDR3 is CASYHPGVGERLYGYTF. In DNA, the CDR3 is TGCGCCAGCTACCATCCCGGCGTGGGGGAGCGGCTCTATGGCTACACCTTC.

The V and J genes are TRBV2 and TRBJ1-1; D is perhaps TRBD1 (5 bases). V was pared by 7 bases and J by 7 bases, with 19 bases between. Looked up from germline, CDR1 is SNHLY and CDR2 is FYNNEI. The CDR3 is made up of 14 amino acids. The DNA for the CDR3 is TGTGCCAGCATTCAAACCCCGGGACCCAATGAAGCTTTCTTT. The encoded protein is CASIQTPGPNEAFF.

This clonotype was found many times. The chain carries TRBV12-3 or TRBV12-4 and TRBJ2-7; D is possibly TRBD1 (6 bases). V lost 6 bases, J lost 6 bases, and 21 bases lay in between. CDR3 length: 15 amino acids. The CDR3, as DNA: TGTGCCAGCAGCTGGAATGTGGGGGCCACTCTCGAGCAGTACTTC. Translation gives CASSWNVGATLEQYF.

This clonotype occurred many times. This sequence joins TRBV12-5 and TRBJ2-1, with 8 bases lining up with TRBD2. The CDR3 contains 17 residues. Germline CDR1 LGHNT, CDR2 FRNRAP. With 5 bases clipped from V and 0 bases from J, the junction kept 9 bases outside the gene matches. The CDR3 bases are TGTGCTAGTGGTCCACGGACTAGCTTGAGCTCCTACAATGAGCAGTTCTTC. Translated: CASGPRTSLSSYNEQFF. Variable domain in full (rest from reference TRBV12-5 and TRBJ2-1): DARVTQTPRHKVTEMGQEVTMRCQPILGHNTVFWYRQTMMQGLELLAYFRNRAPLDDSGMPKDRFSAEMPDATLATLKIQPSEPRDSAVYFCASGPRTSLSSYNEQFFGPGTRLTVL.

In this sample, this clonotype turned up many times. The chain has TRBV6-2 or TRBV6-3 and TRBJ2-3; possibly TRBD2 for D (6 bases). Looked up from germline, CDR1 is MNHEY and CDR2 is SVGEGT. The V end was cut by 2 bases, the J end by 7 bases, with 7 bases between. CDR3 length equals 12 residues. CDR3 in amino acids: CASSYGRNTQYF. The CDR3 region has the DNA TGTGCCAGCAGTTACGGGAGGAATACGCAGTATTTT.

This clonotype was detected many times. The rearrangement joins TRBV2 to TRBJ2-7; 8 bases align to TRBD1. With 2 bases clipped from V and 5 bases from J, the junction kept 11 bases outside the gene matches. This CDR3 comprises 16 residues. Germline lookup yields CDR1 SNHLY and CDR2 FYNNEI. Written as DNA, the CDR3 is TGTGCCAGCAGTGAACCCCACCAGGACAGGGTCCACGAGCAGTACTTC. This gives the protein CASSEPHQDRVHEQYF.